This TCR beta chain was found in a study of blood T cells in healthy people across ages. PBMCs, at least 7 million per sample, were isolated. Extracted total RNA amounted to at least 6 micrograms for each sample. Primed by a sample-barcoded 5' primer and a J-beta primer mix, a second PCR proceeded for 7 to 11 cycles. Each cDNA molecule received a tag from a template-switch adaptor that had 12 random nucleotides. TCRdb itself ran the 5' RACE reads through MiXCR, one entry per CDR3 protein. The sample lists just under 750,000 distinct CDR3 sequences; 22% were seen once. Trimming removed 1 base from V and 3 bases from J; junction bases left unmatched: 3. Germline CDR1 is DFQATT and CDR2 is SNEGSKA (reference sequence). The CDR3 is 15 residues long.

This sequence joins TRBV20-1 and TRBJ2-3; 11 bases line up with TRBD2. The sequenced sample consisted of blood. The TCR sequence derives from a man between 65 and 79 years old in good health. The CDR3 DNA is TGCAGTGCTAGAGGGACTAGCGGGTGGACAGATACGCAGTATTTT. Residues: CSARGTSGWTDTQYF.